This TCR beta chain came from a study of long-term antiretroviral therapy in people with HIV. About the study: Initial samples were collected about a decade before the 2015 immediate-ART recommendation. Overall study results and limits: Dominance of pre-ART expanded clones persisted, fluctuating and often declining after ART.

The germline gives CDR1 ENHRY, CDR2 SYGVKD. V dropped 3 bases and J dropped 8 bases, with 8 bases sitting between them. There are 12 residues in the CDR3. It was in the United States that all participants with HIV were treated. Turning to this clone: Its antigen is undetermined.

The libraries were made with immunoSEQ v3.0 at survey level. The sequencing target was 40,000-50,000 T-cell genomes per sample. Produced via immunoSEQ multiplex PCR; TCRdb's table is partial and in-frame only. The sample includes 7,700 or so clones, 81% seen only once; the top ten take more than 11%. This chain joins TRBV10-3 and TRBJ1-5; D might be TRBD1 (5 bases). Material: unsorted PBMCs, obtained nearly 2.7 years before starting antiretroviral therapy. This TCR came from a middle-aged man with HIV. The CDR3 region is CAISDRGEPQHF. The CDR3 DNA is TGTGCCATCAGTGACCGGGGGGAGCCCCAGCATTTT.